Following are 19 T cell receptor beta chains from one sample sequenced in a study of T-cell reconstitution after alpha-beta-depleted transplantation in children. Unique molecular identifiers were incorporated during preparation of the TCRbeta library. TCRdb re-called the PCR reads through MiXCR, storing one row per CDR3 protein. Of approximately 240,000 distinct CDR3 sequences listed, 9.5% to 13% are singletons. Material: PBMCs, obtained before TCRalphabeta/CD19-depleted stem cell transplant. Source of these receptors: a child under two years old with acute myeloid leukemia, due to receive a stem cell transplant.

This clonotype was detected a few times. The genes are TRBV5-5 and TRBJ2-3; D gene uncertain. V was trimmed by 0 bases and J by 1 base, leaving 12 bases between them. There are 16 residues in the CDR3. Germline V CDR1 and CDR2: SGHKS, YYEKEE (reference sequence). Here the CDR3 DNA reads TGTGCCAGCAGCTTGGCCGGTTGGGCGGGCACAGATACGCAGTATTTT. Amino acid sequence: CASSLAGWAGTDTQYF.

This clonotype was counted many times. The rearrangement joins TRBV6-1 to TRBJ2-3; 9 bases agree with TRBD2. The CDR3 is made up of 14 amino acids. Trimming took 6 bases from V and 2 from J; bases not matched to a gene: 3. Germline V CDR1 and CDR2: MNHNS, SASEGT. The CDR3 DNA is TGTGCCAGCAGACCTAGCGGGGACACAGATACGCAGTATTTT. Translating gives CASRPSGDTDTQYF.

At least ten counts were recorded for this clonotype. This rearrangement joins TRBV7-2 to TRBJ2-7, with TRBD1 as a possible D gene (6 bases). Trimming removed 1 base at V and 0 bases at J, with 10 bases between. The CDR3 length is 15 residues. Germline lookup yields CDR1 SGHTA and CDR2 FQGNSA. The DNA for the CDR3 is TGTGCCAGCAGCTTAGACGGACAGAGCTCCTACGAGCAGTACTTC. Its translation: CASSLDGQSSYEQYF. Combining the CDR3 with reference TRBV7-2 and TRBJ2-7 gives the whole variable domain GAGVSQSPSNKVTEKGKDVELRCDPISGHTALYWYRQSLGQGLEFLIYFQGNSAPDKSGLPSDRFSAERTGGSVSTLTIQRTQQEDSAVYLCASSLDGQSSYEQYFGPGTRLTVT.

This clonotype was recorded at least ten times. The chain couples TRBV10-3 to TRBJ2-2; unclear D gene. V gave up 3 bases and J gave up 7 bases, with 6 bases separating them. This CDR3 region has 12 residues. Germline values: CDR1 ENHRY, CDR2 SYGVKD. The CDR3 loop is CAISDPVGELFF. CDR3 sequence (DNA): TGTGCCATCAGTGACCCGGTCGGGGAGCTGTTTTTT.

The sample holds many counts of this clonotype. The chain employs TRBV4-3 and TRBJ2-7; TRBD1 matches at 7 bases. The length of the CDR3 is 17 residues. CDR1 and CDR2 (germline): LGHNA, YSLEER. The J segment lost 3 bases and the V segment lost 1 base, leaving 12 bases of the junction unmatched. In nucleotides, the CDR3 is TGCGCCAGCAGCCAAGTCTGGGGACAGCGAAAGGGCTACGAGCAGTACTTC. Translation gives CASSQVWGQRKGYEQYF.

This clonotype appeared many times. The CDR3 DNA is TGTGCCAGCAGCTTAGTAGGTGGGGATCAAACTGAAGCTTTCTTT. Encoded protein: CASSLVGGDQTEAFF. The V call is TRBV7-2, the J call TRBJ1-1; D gene unclear. The CDR3 is made up of 15 amino acids. The V gene's germline CDR1 is SGHTA and CDR2 FQGNSA. V was pared by 1 base and J by 5 bases, with 14 bases between.

This clonotype was counted many times. The CDR3 loop reads CASSRAPSYNEQFF. The CDR3 nucleotides read TGTGCCAGCAGCCGGGCCCCCTCCTACAATGAGCAGTTCTTC. This sequence joins TRBV3-1 and TRBJ2-1; D is undetermined. Germline assignment: CDR1 LGHDT and CDR2 YNNKEL (reference sequence). Trimming took off 4 bases at V and 0 bases at J, with 7 bases between the two ends. CDR3 length: 14 residues.

In its sample, this clonotype was seen many times. This chain uses TRBV12-3 or TRBV12-4 with TRBJ2-4; unclear D gene. Trimming shortened V by 0 bases and J by 3 bases, and 6 bases separated the two germline ends. The CDR3 is 14 residues long. CDR3: CASSLAVRKNIQYF. CDR3 sequence (DNA): TGTGCCAGCAGTTTAGCGGTACGCAAAAACATTCAGTACTTC.

The J gene is TRBJ2-1, the V gene TRBV30, with 9 bases aligning to TRBD1. With V trimmed by 1 base and J by 8 bases, 6 bases remained unmatched. The CDR3 runs 14 residues. Germline V CDR1 and CDR2: GTSNPN, SVGIG (reference sequence). CDR3: CAWSEGQGKYEQFF. The CDR3 DNA is TGTGCCTGGAGTGAGGGACAGGGTAAATATGAGCAGTTCTTC.

This clonotype was counted a single time. A much larger clone lies one base from this, so it may be a read error. The chain employs TRBV20-1 and TRBJ2-7; D possibly corresponds to TRBD2 (7 bases). CDR1 DFQATT and CDR2 SNEGSKA come from the germline V gene (reference sequence). There are 14 residues in the CDR3. The CDR3 region is CCARGGGGNYEQYF. CDR3 coding DNA: TGCTGTGCTAGGGGGGGAGGCGGAAACTACGAGCAGTACTTC.

This clonotype was observed at least ten times. V gene TRBV20-1 combines with J gene TRBJ1-2, with TRBD1 matching over 7 bases. Trimming removed 8 bases from V and 5 bases from J; junction bases left unmatched: 14. The CDR3 totals 14 residues. CDR1 and CDR2 from the germline V gene are DFQATT and SNEGSKA (reference sequence). The CDR3 reads CSPRDSRTDYGYTF. In DNA, the CDR3 is TGCAGTCCCCGGGACAGCCGTACGGATTATGGCTACACCTTC.

This clonotype was found a few times. The gene calls are TRBV7-9 and TRBJ2-2; possibly TRBD1 for D (6 bases). The CDR3 contains 16 residues. The germline CDR1 and CDR2 sequences are SEHNR and FQNEAQ (reference sequence). V was clipped by 5 bases and J by 9 bases, with 22 bases between them. The CDR3 sequence is CASSTRGQFRGWELFF. Here the CDR3 DNA reads TGTGCCAGCAGCACCCGAGGACAGTTTAGAGGTTGGGAGCTGTTTTTT.

This clonotype has at least ten counts. This chain connects TRBV4-2 to TRBJ2-7; 12 nucleotides align to TRBD2. The V segment lost 0 bases and the J segment 6 bases; nucleotides outside the gene matches: 9. There are 17 residues in the CDR3. CDR1 LGHNA and CDR2 YNFKEQ come from the germline V gene. The CDR3 loop reads CASSQEASGRVESEQYF. The CDR3 nucleotides read TGTGCCAGCAGCCAAGAGGCTAGCGGGAGGGTCGAGAGCGAGCAGTACTTC.

This clonotype occurred many times. This sequence joins TRBV7-9 and TRBJ2-1, with TRBD2 matching over 11 bases. This CDR3 contains 17 residues. Trimming took 5 bases from V and 0 from J; bases not matched to a gene: 6. Germline values: CDR1 SEHNR, CDR2 FQNEAQ (reference sequence). DNA of the CDR3: TGTGCCAGCAGCCCGCCTAGCGGGAGGAGCTCCTACAATGAGCAGTTCTTC. This encodes CASSPPSGRSSYNEQFF.

This clonotype came up a few times. This chain joins TRBV29-1 and TRBJ2-1; D is possibly TRBD1 (6 bases). Trimming stripped 4 bases from V and 2 bases from J, with 18 bases between. CDR1 and CDR2 (germline): SQVTM, ANQGSEA. The CDR3 runs 16 residues. In DNA form, the CDR3 reads TGCAGCGTTGGACAGGACAGCCAGGACACCTACAATGAGCAGTTCTTC. This codes for CSVGQDSQDTYNEQFF.

This clonotype was recorded many times. The rearrangement links TRBV6-5 to TRBJ2-2; possible D gene TRBD2, 5 bases. Per the germline V gene, CDR1 is MNHEY and CDR2 is SVGAGI. The CDR3 sequence is 17 residues long. Deletions cut 4 bases from V and 6 bases from J, with 21 bases between. The CDR3 is CASSSPSRPPRAGELFF. CDR3 nucleotides: TGTGCCAGCAGTTCGCCCAGCCGGCCCCCGAGGGCCGGGGAGCTGTTTTTT.

This clonotype has ten or more counts. V gene TRBV7-2 combines with J gene TRBJ2-2; 8 bases match TRBD2. Germline V gene lookup returns CDR1 SGHTA and CDR2 FQGNSA. This CDR3 is 19 amino acids long. Trimming at V came to 5 bases and at J to 7 bases, leaving 21 bases not matched to a gene. CDR3 region: CASSRKREREWAGGGELFF. The CDR3 DNA reads TGTGCCAGCAGCCGTAAGAGGGAGCGGGAGTGGGCCGGTGGCGGGGAGCTGTTTTTT.

The chain recombines TRBV6-2 or TRBV6-3 with TRBJ1-1; D is perhaps TRBD1 (6 bases). The V gene lost 7 bases and the J gene lost 5 bases, with 14 bases spanning the gap. Germline loops: CDR1 MNHEY, CDR2 SVGEGT. The CDR3 covers 13 residues. The CDR3 is CASTLRGVTEAFF. Here the CDR3 DNA reads TGTGCCAGCACCTTGAGGGGGGTGACTGAAGCTTTCTTT.

Comments on this clonotype: Possible read error: a much larger clone is one base away. This likely comes from a read error, as the CDR3 has no conserved phenylalanine or tryptophan at its end. The gene calls are TRBV3-1 and TRBJ2-7; D may be TRBD1 (5 bases). Looked up from germline, CDR1 is LGHDT and CDR2 is YNNKEL (reference sequence). V lost 0 bases, J lost 2 bases, and 17 bases lay in between. CDR3 length equals 17 residues. The CDR3 sequence is CASSQDPPGWEAYEQYL. In DNA form, the CDR3 reads TGTGCCAGCAGCCAAGATCCGCCAGGGTGGGAAGCCTACGAGCAGTACCTC.